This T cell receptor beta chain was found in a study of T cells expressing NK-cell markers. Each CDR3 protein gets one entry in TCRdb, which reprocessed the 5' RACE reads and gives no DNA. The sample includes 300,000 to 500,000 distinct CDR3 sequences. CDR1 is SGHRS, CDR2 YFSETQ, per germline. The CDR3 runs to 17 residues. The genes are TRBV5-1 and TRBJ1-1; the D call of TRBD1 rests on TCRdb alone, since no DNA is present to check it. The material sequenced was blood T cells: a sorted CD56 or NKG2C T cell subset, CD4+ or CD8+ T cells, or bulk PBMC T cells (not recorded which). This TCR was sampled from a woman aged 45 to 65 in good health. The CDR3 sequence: CASSLSGQGPGRTEAFF. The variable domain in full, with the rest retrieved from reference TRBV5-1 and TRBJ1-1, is KAGVTQTPRYLIKTRGQQVTLSCSPISGHRSVSWYQQTPGQGLQFLFEYFSETQRNKGNFPGRFSGRQFSNSRSEMNVSTLELGDSALYLCASSLSGQGPGRTEAFFGQGTRLTVV.